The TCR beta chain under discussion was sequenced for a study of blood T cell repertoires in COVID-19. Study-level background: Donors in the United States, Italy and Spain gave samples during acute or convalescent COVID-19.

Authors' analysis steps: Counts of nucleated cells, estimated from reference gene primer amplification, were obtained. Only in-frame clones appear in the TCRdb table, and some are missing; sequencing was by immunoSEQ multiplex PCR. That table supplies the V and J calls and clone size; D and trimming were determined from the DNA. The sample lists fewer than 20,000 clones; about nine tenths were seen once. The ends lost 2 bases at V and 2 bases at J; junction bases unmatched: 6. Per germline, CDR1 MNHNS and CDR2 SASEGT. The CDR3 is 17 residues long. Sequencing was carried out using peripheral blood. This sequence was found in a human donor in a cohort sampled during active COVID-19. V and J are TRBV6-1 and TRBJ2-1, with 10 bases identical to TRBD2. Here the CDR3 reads CASSEPGLASPYNEQFF. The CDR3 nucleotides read TGTGCCAGCAGTGAACCGGGACTAGCGAGCCCCTACAATGAGCAGTTCTTC.